This T cell receptor beta chain was recorded in a study of blood T cell repertoires in COVID-19. Study overall: The study drew acute and convalescent COVID-19 samples from the United States, Italy and Spain. PBMCs, B-cell-depleted T cells, or T cells provided the cDNA or gDNA that made up the material.

Original processing notes: Reference gene primer amplification yielded estimated nucleated cell counts. Sequenced by immunoSEQ multiplex PCR; TCRdb stores in-frame clones only, minus some. Clone size and the V and J calls come from that table; the DNA yielded D and trimming. The profile shows 90,000 to 120,000 clones, over 60% of them singletons. Between the trimmed V and J ends, which lost 4 bases and 8 bases, there was a span of 18 bases. CDR3 length: 16 residues. Germline lookup yields CDR1 MGHRA and CDR2 YSYEKL. The clonotype comes from a man aged 65-85 years with acute or convalescent COVID-19. The material sequenced was peripheral blood. The chain links TRBV4-1 to TRBJ1-6; tentatively, D is TRBD1 (6 bases). CDR3 sequence: CASSPQDSRSDSPLHF. Here the CDR3 DNA reads TGCGCCAGCAGCCCCCAGGACAGCCGATCGGATTCACCCCTCCACTTT.